The entry below gives a single T cell receptor beta chain sequence along with its context. Antigen: not known. The record originates from a study of cytomegalovirus exposure and HLA in healthy donors. Notes on the study in general: The classifier reportedly diagnosed cytomegalovirus status with high sensitivity and specificity.

V lost 0 bases to trimming and J lost 4 bases, with 6 bases between them. Germline values: CDR1 GTSNPN, CDR2 SVGIG (reference sequence). There are 12 residues in the CDR3. Some clones are missing from TCRdb's copy, which holds only in-frame ones; the method was immunoSEQ multiplex PCR. The sample contains 300,000 to 400,000 clones, 86% of which appear only once. This clonotype was sampled from a young woman in good health and CMV-seronegative. The chain has TRBV30 and TRBJ2-5; D not resolved. Sample: PBMCs. The chain's CDR3 is CAWSVARETQYF. The DNA for the CDR3 is TGTGCCTGGAGTGTAGCGCGAGAGACCCAGTACTTC.